One sample yielded the 24 T cell receptor beta chains listed below, sequenced in a study of blood T cell repertoires in COVID-19. Assay: immunoSEQ multiplex PCR; the TCRdb copy retains only in-frame clones and omits some. The sample holds 200,000 to 300,000 clones, about 89% seen once. The specimen sequenced was peripheral blood. These receptors were collected from a woman in her 50s with acute or convalescent COVID-19.

This rearrangement joins TRBV7-2 to TRBJ1-1; perhaps TRBD1 as D (5 bases). In germline, CDR1 is SGHTA, CDR2 FQGNSA. Trimming took 5 bases from V and 5 from J, leaving 15 bases between them. CDR3 length: 14 residues. This CDR3 is CASSPQRGVTEAFF. DNA for the CDR3: TGTGCCAGCAGCCCCCAGCGGGGGGTTACTGAAGCTTTCTTT.

V and J are TRBV6-1 and TRBJ2-7, with a possible D match to TRBD1 (5 bases). The CDR3 spans 13 residues. V shed 3 bases and J shed 2 bases, with 8 bases lying between them. Germline assignment: CDR1 MNHNS and CDR2 SASEGT. The CDR3 region has the DNA TGTGCCAGCAGTGAGGCAGGGACCTACGAGCAGTACTTC. This translates into CASSEAGTYEQYF.

V and J are TRBV7-2 and TRBJ1-4; D is uncertain. Trimming took off 1 base at V and 2 bases at J, with 5 bases between the two ends. Germline V gene data show CDR1 as SGHTA and CDR2 as FQGNSA. The CDR3 covers 14 residues. The DNA for the CDR3 is TGTGCCAGCAGCTTAGGTCGGACTAATGAAAAACTGTTTTTT. It codes for CASSLGRTNEKLFF.

Notes on this clone: This sample also contains other DNA sequences that code for the same CDR3. The J gene is TRBJ1-5, the V gene TRBV5-1; 7 bases are a match to TRBD1. The CDR3 is made up of 14 amino acids. The trim removed 4 bases at V and 2 bases at J, leaving 3 bases unmatched. CDR1 is SGHRS and CDR2 is YFSETQ in the germline V gene. The CDR3 DNA reads TGCGCCAGCAGCATAGGGACAGGCAATCAGCCCCAGCATTTT. Translated: CASSIGTGNQPQHF.

This clone occurred once. The V gene is TRBV27, the J gene TRBJ2-5; D is unclear. V lost 6 bases and J 7 bases, leaving 15 bases between the germline ends. Germline V gene data show CDR1 as MNHEY and CDR2 as SMNVEV (reference sequence). The CDR3 covers 13 residues. The CDR3 is CASRLTTSGTQYF. The CDR3 DNA reads as TGTGCCAGCAGACTCACTACTTCGGGGACCCAGTACTTC.

The chain carries TRBV10-1 and TRBJ1-5, with D uncertain. V gave up 0 bases and J gave up 2 bases, with 20 bases separating them. Germline loops: CDR1 WNHNN, CDR2 SYGVQD (reference sequence). This CDR3 has 19 residues. The CDR3 DNA follows: TGCGCCAGCAGTGAGTCGAATGTCTTGCGGGCCTTCGGCAATCAGCCCCAGCATTTT. It is translated as CASSESNVLRAFGNQPQHF.

The chain has TRBV4-3 and TRBJ1-1; D may be TRBD1 (6 bases). V was cut by 4 bases and J by 1 base, with 10 bases left in between. The CDR3 length is 14 residues. Germline CDR1 and CDR2: LGHNA and YSLEER. CDR3 in amino acids: CASSRGGPNTEAFF. The CDR3 DNA is TGCGCCAGCAGCCGTGGGGGCCCGAACACTGAAGCTTTCTTT.

The CDR3 sequence: CASSLNAGVRPQHF. CDR3 nucleotides: TGTGCCAGCAGTTTAAATGCCGGGGTGCGGCCCCAGCATTTT. V gene TRBV28 combines with J gene TRBJ1-5; D gene unclear. Germline values: CDR1 MDHEN, CDR2 SYDVKM. CDR3 length: 14 residues. The V end lost 2 bases, the J end lost 9 bases, and 14 bases lay between the germline ends.

The table lists this clone with a few counts. This rearrangement joins TRBV27 to TRBJ1-1, with D possibly matching TRBD1 (6 bases). Germline CDR1 and CDR2: MNHEY and SMNVEV (reference sequence). The V end lost 3 bases, the J end lost 5 bases, and 10 bases lay between the germline ends. CDR3 length equals 13 residues. CDR3 nucleotides: TGTGCCAGCAGTTTTAACAGGGCTACTGAAGCTTTCTTT. Translated, it gives CASSFNRATEAFF.

This clone was found once. V and J are TRBV15 and TRBJ2-5; 11 nucleotides agree with TRBD1. V gave up 3 bases and J gave up 2 bases; unmatched junction bases: 2. Germline V gene lookup returns CDR1 LNHNV and CDR2 YYDKDF (reference sequence). The length of the CDR3 is 15 residues. The CDR3 DNA reads TGTGCCACCAGCAGGGACAGGGGGCGGCAAGAGACCCAGTACTTC. Amino acids: CATSRDRGRQETQYF.

The CDR3 DNA reads TGTGCCAGCTCACTACTCGGGACAGGGGGAGCGGCCCAGTACTTC. Protein sequence: CASSLLGTGGAAQYF. V is TRBV18 and J is TRBJ2-5; 11 positions agree with TRBD1. The CDR3 runs 15 residues. V dropped 4 bases and J dropped 9; count of bases not matched to a gene: 10. In germline, CDR1 is KGHSH, CDR2 LQKENI.

The chain uses TRBV28 and TRBJ1-1; tentatively, D is TRBD1 (5 bases). Germline assignment: CDR1 MDHEN and CDR2 SYDVKM. This CDR3 has 16 amino acids. Trimming removed 2 bases at V and 0 bases at J, with 13 bases between. CDR3 in amino acids: CASSLVPGHMNTEAFF. DNA for the CDR3: TGTGCCAGCAGTTTAGTCCCAGGGCACATGAACACTGAAGCTTTCTTT.

V is TRBV6-2 or TRBV6-3 and J is TRBJ1-2, with D tentatively TRBD1 (6 bases). V lost 5 bases, J lost 12 bases, and 19 bases lay in between. The CDR3 has 13 residues. Germline V gene sequence: CDR1 MNHEY, CDR2 SVGEGT. The CDR3 DNA sequence: TGTGCCAGCAGTGCAAGGACAGCAGGCGGCCACACCTTC. The encoded protein is CASSARTAGGHTF.

The DNA for the CDR3 is TGTGCCAGCAGCTTAAGGTTGCTAGCGGGAGCCTACGAGCAGTACTTC. Translating gives CASSLRLLAGAYEQYF. The chain joins TRBV11-2 to TRBJ2-7, with 10 bases matching TRBD2. The germline gives CDR1 SGHAT, CDR2 FQNNGV. The CDR3 is 16 amino acids. J gave up 2 bases and V 2 bases, and 6 bases lay outside the gene matches.

The V call is TRBV7-6, the J call TRBJ1-5; 8 nucleotides match TRBD1. Germline lookup yields CDR1 SGHVS and CDR2 FNYEAQ. This CDR3 is 15 amino acids long. V lost 2 bases, J lost 2 bases, and 2 bases stayed unmatched. The chain's CDR3 is CASSLLTGGNQPQHF. CDR3 DNA sequence: TGTGCCAGCAGCTTATTGACAGGGGGCAATCAGCCCCAGCATTTT.

The V gene is TRBV5-1, the J gene TRBJ1-3; 12 bases are a match to TRBD1. This CDR3 has 19 amino acids. Germline CDR1 SGHRS, CDR2 YFSETQ. V lost 2 bases to trimming and J lost 0 bases; unmatched junction nucleotides: 9. The CDR3, as DNA: TGCGCCAGCAGCTTAAAAACCGGGACAGGGGGCCGCTCTGGAAACACCATATATTTT. Its protein is CASSLKTGTGGRSGNTIYF. Using reference TRBV5-1 and TRBJ1-3 for the parts outside the CDR3, the full variable domain is KAGVTQTPRYLIKTRGQQVTLSCSPISGHRSVSWYQQTPGQGLQFLFEYFSETQRNKGNFPGRFSGRQFSNSRSEMNVSTLELGDSALYLCASSLKTGTGGRSGNTIYFGEGSWLTVV.

This clone was recorded once. This chain joins TRBV7-2 and TRBJ2-1; TRBD2 matches at 14 bases. The CDR3 covers 19 residues. With 3 bases clipped from V and 0 bases from J, the junction kept 7 bases outside the gene matches. Germline CDR1 is SGHTA and CDR2 is FQGNSA. CDR3 nucleotides: TGTGCCAGCAGCTTTCGACCGGGACTAGCGGGAGACTCCTACAATGAGCAGTTCTTC. It specifies CASSFRPGLAGDSYNEQFF. The variable domain in full, completed from reference TRBV7-2 and TRBJ2-1, reads GAGVSQSPSNKVTEKGKDVELRCDPISGHTALYWYRQSLGQGLEFLIYFQGNSAPDKSGLPSDRFSAERTGGSVSTLTIQRTQQEDSAVYLCASSFRPGLAGDSYNEQFFGPGTRLTVL.

V usage is TRBV6-5 and J usage is TRBJ1-5; 9 bases match TRBD1. Germline CDR1 reads MNHEY; CDR2 reads SVGAGI. The CDR3 runs to 13 residues. J was trimmed by 6 bases and V by 6 bases; bases with no gene match: 3. In DNA, the CDR3 is TGTGCCAGCAGGGCGACAGGGGGTCAGCCCCAGCATTTT. It specifies CASRATGGQPQHF.

The genes are TRBV7-8 and TRBJ2-1; 11 bases fit TRBD2. The junction had 9 bases not matched to a gene; V was cut back by 5 bases and J by 9 bases. This CDR3 is built from 15 residues. Germline lookup yields CDR1 SGHVS and CDR2 FQNEAQ. DNA of the CDR3: TGTGCCAGCAGCCCACCAATAGCGGGAGGGCCTGAGCAGTTCTTC. It yields the protein CASSPPIAGGPEQFF.

This clone was found a few times. The chain joins TRBV27 to TRBJ2-3, with D possibly being TRBD2 (6 bases). Trimming removed 6 bases from V and 8 bases from J, with 15 bases in between. The CDR3 contains 13 residues. The V gene's germline CDR1 is MNHEY and CDR2 SMNVEV (reference sequence). In DNA form, the CDR3 reads TGTGCCAGCAGCGGGGAGGAGTGGGGTACGCAGTATTTT. Translation: CASSGEEWGTQYF.

This sequence joins TRBV29-1 and TRBJ2-7; 10 positions agree with TRBD2. The ends lost 4 bases at V and 1 base at J; junction bases unmatched: 4. The CDR3 sequence is 14 residues long. CDR1 and CDR2 (germline): SQVTM, ANQGSEA. The chain's CDR3 is CSVVASGSSYEQYF. CDR3 nucleotides: TGCAGCGTTGTTGCTAGCGGGAGTTCCTACGAGCAGTACTTC.

The rearrangement uses TRBV29-1 and TRBJ2-7, with D tentatively TRBD2 (6 bases). This CDR3 is 17 amino acids long. V was shortened by 0 bases and J by 2 bases, with 20 bases between the two germline ends. In germline, CDR1 is SQVTM, CDR2 ANQGSEA. Here the CDR3 reads CSVEDPFPGEPTYEQYF. CDR3 nucleotides: TGCAGCGTTGAAGACCCCTTTCCGGGGGAGCCTACCTACGAGCAGTACTTC.

The genes are TRBV28 and TRBJ1-2; possible D gene TRBD1, 6 bases. The CDR3 is 14 amino acids. Germline loops: CDR1 MDHEN, CDR2 SYDVKM. Between the trimmed V and J ends, which lost 4 bases and 4 bases, there was a span of 13 bases. The CDR3: CASSSGERGYGYTF. In DNA, the CDR3 is TGTGCCAGCAGTTCAGGGGAGAGGGGCTATGGCTACACCTTC.

The V gene is TRBV7-3, the J gene TRBJ2-3; D unclear. V gave up 5 bases and J gave up 4 bases, with 10 bases separating them. The CDR3 loop spans 13 amino acids. Germline V CDR1 and CDR2: SGHTA, FQGTGA. CDR3 nucleotide sequence: TGTGCCAGCAGCCCGCTACTTCCAGATACGCAGTATTTT. Protein product: CASSPLLPDTQYF.